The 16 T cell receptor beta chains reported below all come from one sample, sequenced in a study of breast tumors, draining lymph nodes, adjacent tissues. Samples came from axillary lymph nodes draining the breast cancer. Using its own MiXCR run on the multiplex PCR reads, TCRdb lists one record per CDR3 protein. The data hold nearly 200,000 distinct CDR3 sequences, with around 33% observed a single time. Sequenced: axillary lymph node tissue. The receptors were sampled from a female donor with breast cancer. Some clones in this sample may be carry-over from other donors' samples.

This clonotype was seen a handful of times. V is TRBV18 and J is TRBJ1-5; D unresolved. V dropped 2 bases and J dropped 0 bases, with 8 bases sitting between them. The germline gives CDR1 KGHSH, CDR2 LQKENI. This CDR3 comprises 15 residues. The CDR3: CASSPTGNSNQPQHF. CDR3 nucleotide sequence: TGTGCCAGCTCACCAACCGGGAATAGCAATCAGCCCCAGCATTTT.

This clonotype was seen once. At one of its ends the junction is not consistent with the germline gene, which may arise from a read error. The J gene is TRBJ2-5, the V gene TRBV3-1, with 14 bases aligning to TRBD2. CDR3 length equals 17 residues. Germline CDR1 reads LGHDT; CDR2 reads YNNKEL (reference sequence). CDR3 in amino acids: CASSQGLAGGMRETQCF. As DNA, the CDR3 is TGTGCCAGCAGCCAAGGACTAGCGGGGGGGATGAGGGAGACCCAGTGCTTC.

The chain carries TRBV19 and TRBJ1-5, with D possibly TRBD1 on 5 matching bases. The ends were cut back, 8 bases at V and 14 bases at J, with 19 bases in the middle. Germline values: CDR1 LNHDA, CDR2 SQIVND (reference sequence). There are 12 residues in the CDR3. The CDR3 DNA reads TGTGCCAGTGGCCGGGACTTATCCTACGAGCATTTT. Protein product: CASGRDLSYEHF.

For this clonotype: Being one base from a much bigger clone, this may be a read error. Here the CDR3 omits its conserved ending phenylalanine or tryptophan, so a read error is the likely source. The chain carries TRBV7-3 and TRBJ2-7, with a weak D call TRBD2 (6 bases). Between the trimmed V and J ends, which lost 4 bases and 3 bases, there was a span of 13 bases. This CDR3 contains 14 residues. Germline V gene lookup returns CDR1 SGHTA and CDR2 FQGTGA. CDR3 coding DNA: TGTGCCAGCAGCTCCCCCGGGACTCACTACGAGCAGTACCTC. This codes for CASSSPGTHYEQYL.

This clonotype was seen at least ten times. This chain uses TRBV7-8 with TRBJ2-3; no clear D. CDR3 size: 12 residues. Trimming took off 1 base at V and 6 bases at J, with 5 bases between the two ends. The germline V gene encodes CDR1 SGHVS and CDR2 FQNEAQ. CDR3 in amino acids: CASSLGVDTQYF. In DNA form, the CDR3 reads TGTGCCAGCAGCTTAGGCGTGGATACGCAGTATTTT.

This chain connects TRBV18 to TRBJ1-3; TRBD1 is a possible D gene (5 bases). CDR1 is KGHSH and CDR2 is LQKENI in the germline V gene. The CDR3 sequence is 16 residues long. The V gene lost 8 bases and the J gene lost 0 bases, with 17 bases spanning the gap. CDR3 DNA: TGTGCCAGCCGCGGGACGGTCCTAGACTCTGGAAACACCATATATTTT. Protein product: CASRGTVLDSGNTIYF.

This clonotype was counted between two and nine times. The CDR3 nucleotides read TGCAGTGCTAGCCCCGGGACTCGGGGTTCCGGCTACACCTTC. Residues: CSASPGTRGSGYTF. The rearrangement links TRBV20-1 to TRBJ1-2; weak D call: TRBD1 (5 bases). Germline-derived CDR1 and CDR2 are DFQATT and SNEGSKA (reference sequence). Trimming took off 3 bases at V and 8 bases at J, with 19 bases between the two ends. The CDR3 length is 14 residues.

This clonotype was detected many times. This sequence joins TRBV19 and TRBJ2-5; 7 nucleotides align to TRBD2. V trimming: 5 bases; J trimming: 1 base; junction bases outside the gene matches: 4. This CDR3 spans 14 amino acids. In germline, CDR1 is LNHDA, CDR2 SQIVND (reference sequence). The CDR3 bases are TGTGCCAGTAGTCGAGCTAGCGGCCAAGAGACCCAGTACTTC. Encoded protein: CASSRASGQETQYF.

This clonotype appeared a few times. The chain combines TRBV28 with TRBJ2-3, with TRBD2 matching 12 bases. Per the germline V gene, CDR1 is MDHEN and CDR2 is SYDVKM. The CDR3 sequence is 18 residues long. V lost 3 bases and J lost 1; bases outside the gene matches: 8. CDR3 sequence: CASSFFLAGGSGTDTQYF. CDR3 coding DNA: TGTGCCAGCAGTTTCTTCCTAGCGGGAGGGTCGGGCACAGATACGCAGTATTTT.

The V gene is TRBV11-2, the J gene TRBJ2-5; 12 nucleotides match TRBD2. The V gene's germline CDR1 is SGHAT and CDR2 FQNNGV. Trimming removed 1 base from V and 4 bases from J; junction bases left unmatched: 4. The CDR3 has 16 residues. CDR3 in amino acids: CASSLVSSGGVETQYF. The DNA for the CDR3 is TGTGCCAGCAGCTTAGTATCTAGCGGGGGGGTAGAGACCCAGTACTTC. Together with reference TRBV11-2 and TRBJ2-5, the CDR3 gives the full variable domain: EAGVAQSPRYKIIEKRQSVAFWCNPISGHATLYWYQQILGQGPKLLIQFQNNGVVDDSQLPKDRFSAERLKGVDSTLKIQPAKLEDSAVYLCASSLVSSGGVETQYFGPGTRLLVL.

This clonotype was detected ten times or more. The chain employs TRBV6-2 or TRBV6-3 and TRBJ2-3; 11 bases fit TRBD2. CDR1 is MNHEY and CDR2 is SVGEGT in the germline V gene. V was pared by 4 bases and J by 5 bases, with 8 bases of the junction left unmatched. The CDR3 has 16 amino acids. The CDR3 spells CASSSFSGRARDTQYF. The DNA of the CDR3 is TGTGCCAGCAGTTCCTTTAGCGGGAGGGCCAGAGATACGCAGTATTTT.

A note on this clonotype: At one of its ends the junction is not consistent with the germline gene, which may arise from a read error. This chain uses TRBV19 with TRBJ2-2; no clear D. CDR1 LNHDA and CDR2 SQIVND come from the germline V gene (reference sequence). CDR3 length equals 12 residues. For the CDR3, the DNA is TGTGCCACTAGTGGGGTGAGCGGGGAGCTGTTTTTT. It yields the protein CATSGVSGELFF.

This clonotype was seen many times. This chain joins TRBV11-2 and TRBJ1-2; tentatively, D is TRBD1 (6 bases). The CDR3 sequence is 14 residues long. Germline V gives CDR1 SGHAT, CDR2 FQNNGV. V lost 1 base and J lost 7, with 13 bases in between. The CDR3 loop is CASSLGGHSSGYTF. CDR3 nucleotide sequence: TGTGCCAGCAGCTTAGGGGGGCATTCCTCTGGCTACACCTTC.

CDR3 sequence: CASSLEGRYTEAFF. CDR3 bases: TGTGCCAGCAGCTTAGAGGGGCGGTACACTGAAGCTTTCTTT. The genes are TRBV7-6 and TRBJ1-1; the D gene is possibly TRBD1 (5 bases). The CDR3 length is 14 residues. Germline V gene lookup returns CDR1 SGHVS and CDR2 FNYEAQ. The V end was cut by 1 base, the J end by 3 bases, with 9 bases between.

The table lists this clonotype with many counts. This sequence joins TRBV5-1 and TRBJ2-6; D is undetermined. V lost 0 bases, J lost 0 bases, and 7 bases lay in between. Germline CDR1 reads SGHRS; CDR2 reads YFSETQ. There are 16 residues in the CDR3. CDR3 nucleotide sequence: TGCGCCAGCAGCTTGGGTCAGGACTCTGGGGCCAACGTCCTGACTTTC. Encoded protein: CASSLGQDSGANVLTF.

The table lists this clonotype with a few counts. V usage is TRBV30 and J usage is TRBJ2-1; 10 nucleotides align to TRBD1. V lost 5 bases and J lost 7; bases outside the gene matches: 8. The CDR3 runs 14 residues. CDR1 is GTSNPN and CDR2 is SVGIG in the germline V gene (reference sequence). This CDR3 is CAWDRQGAWNEQFF. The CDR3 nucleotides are TGTGCCTGGGACCGACAGGGGGCTTGGAATGAGCAGTTCTTC.